The sequence of this T cell receptor (beta chain) was determined in a study of Graves' ophthalmopathy and Graves' hyperthyroidism. For repertoire sequencing, the TCR beta CDR3 regions were amplified from RNA transcripts. First-round RT-PCR employed HTBI primers, with a second-round multiplex PCR after it. TCRdb ran MiXCR on the multiplex PCR reads and lists one entry per CDR3 protein. The sample yields about 620,000 distinct CDR3 sequences, 22% seen once. CDR3 length: 14 residues. The ends lost 8 bases at V and 4 bases at J; junction bases unmatched: 5. At least ten counts were recorded for this clonotype. The antigen remains undetermined. The study, taken as a whole, reports: Sensitivity reached over 85% and specificity about 76% for a 13-signature model separating ophthalmopathy from stable hyperthyroidism.

This chain links TRBV12-3 or TRBV12-4 with TRBJ1-6, with 7 bases lining up with TRBD1. The receptor comes from a woman younger than 30 with stable Graves' hyperthyroidism. Some clones in this sample may be carry-over from other donors' samples. Sequencing used peripheral blood. CDR3 sequence (DNA): TGTGCCAGCGGGGACAGTGGTTATAATTCACCCCTCCACTTT. This encodes CASGDSGYNSPLHF.